This T cell receptor (beta chain) was observed in a study of Ad26.COV2.S vaccination and SARS-CoV-2 variants. Clones were read by immunoSEQ multiplex PCR, and TCRdb kept only the in-frame ones, dropping some. The sample has about 390,000 clones; 80% to 90% are singletons. V was pared by 5 bases and J by 7 bases, with 21 bases between. The CDR3 runs to 16 residues. Germline V gene lookup returns CDR1 LNHDA and CDR2 SQIVND (reference sequence). Treatment denoted: over 15 received Ad26.COV2.S at low or high dose, single or two shots; about five received placebo; per-sample allocation not given. After the first vaccine or placebo injection, samples were drawn on day 63.

The specimen was peripheral blood, collected in a trial of Ad26.COV2.S vaccine versus placebo. The receptor comes from a person between 18 and 59 years old who received the Ad26.COV2.S COVID-19 vaccine or a placebo. V is TRBV19 and J is TRBJ2-1; possible D gene TRBD1, 6 bases. The DNA of the CDR3 is TGTGCCAGTAGTGTTAAAGGAAGGCTTACAGGGAATGAGCAGTTCTTC. Protein sequence: CASSVKGRLTGNEQFF.